The 6 T cell receptor beta chains presented below share a single source sample, sequenced in a study of blood T cell repertoires in COVID-19. Profiling relied on immunoSEQ multiplex PCR, and the TCRdb table lists in-frame clones only, not all of them. The sample yields 350,000 to 500,000 clones, nearly 90% seen once. Material: PBMCs or T cells enriched from blood (not recorded which). The source of these receptors is a woman between 18 and 29 years old who had been exposed to COVID-19.

This clone was recorded a few times. The chain employs TRBV19 and TRBJ2-7; D ambiguous. Germline lookup yields CDR1 LNHDA and CDR2 SQIVND (reference sequence). The ends were cut back, 0 bases at V and 2 bases at J, with 11 bases in the middle. The CDR3 extends over 15 amino acids. The CDR3 bases are TGTGCCAGTAGTATAGATCGGCGCAGCGCCTACGAGCAGTACTTC. Residues: CASSIDRRSAYEQYF.

CDR3 sequence: CSVDMGAYGYTF. CDR3 bases: TGCAGCGTTGATATGGGAGCCTATGGCTACACCTTC. V and J are TRBV29-1 and TRBJ1-2; no firm D call. Germline CDR1 reads SQVTM; CDR2 reads ANQGSEA. The CDR3 consists of 12 residues. V gave up 3 bases and J gave up 4 bases, with 9 bases separating them.

The CDR3 region is CASSLAPETRYTGELFF. The CDR3 bases are TGCGCCAGCAGCTTGGCCCCCGAGACTAGATACACCGGGGAGCTGTTTTTT. This chain links TRBV5-1 with TRBJ2-2; possibly TRBD2 for D (6 bases). CDR3 length equals 17 residues. Germline CDR1 is SGHRS and CDR2 is YFSETQ. V was pared by 0 bases and J by 3 bases, with 15 bases between.

This chain connects TRBV5-4 to TRBJ1-1; 9 nucleotides align to TRBD1. Unmatched junction bases numbered 6, after V lost 2 bases and J lost 4 bases. The CDR3 consists of 15 residues. Germline lookup yields CDR1 SGHNT and CDR2 YYREEE (reference sequence). CDR3 residues: CASSFGTGLSTEAFF. The DNA of the CDR3 is TGTGCCAGCAGCTTCGGGACAGGGCTTTCCACTGAAGCTTTCTTT.

V gene TRBV11-3 combines with J gene TRBJ2-1; D is unresolved. The CDR3 is made up of 13 amino acids. V was cut by 0 bases and J by 6 bases, with 6 bases left in between. Germline V lookup: CDR1 SGHNT, CDR2 YENEEA. CDR3 sequence: CASSLDNGNEQFF. DNA of the CDR3: TGTGCCAGCAGCTTAGATAACGGCAATGAGCAGTTCTTC. Using reference TRBV11-3 and TRBJ2-1 for the parts outside the CDR3, the full variable domain is EAGVVQSPRYKIIEKKQPVAFWCNPISGHNTLYWYLQNLGQGPELLIRYENEEAVDDSQLPKDRFSAERLKGVDSTLKIQPAELGDSAVYLCASSLDNGNEQFFGPGTRLTVL.

This chain connects TRBV28 to TRBJ1-1; D ambiguous. Looked up from germline, CDR1 is MDHEN and CDR2 is SYDVKM. The V gene lost 0 bases and the J gene lost 4 bases, with 9 bases spanning the gap. The CDR3 runs 14 residues. The CDR3 sequence: CASSLWREVTEAFF. The CDR3 DNA reads TGTGCCAGCAGTTTATGGCGGGAGGTCACTGAAGCTTTCTTT.